One TCR beta chain is described in this entry. Its antigen is currently unknown. Sorted T cells were CFSE-labeled and cultured four to five days with allogeneic regulatory or mature dendritic cells at 1:10. The method was immunoSEQ multiplex PCR; TCRdb's version includes in-frame clones alone and lacks a portion of them. The table lists about 5,400 clones, approximately 75% of them singletons. The data were obtained in a study of regulatory dendritic cells for organ transplantation. General observations from the study: Considerable individual heterogeneity was seen in alloreactive memory CD8+ T cells. Naive CD4+ and CD8+ repertoires were highly diverse; memory CD8+ was most oligoclonal.

With V trimmed by 2 bases and J by 0 bases, 6 bases remained unmatched. The CDR3 has 17 amino acids. CDR1 SNHLY and CDR2 FYNNEI come from the germline V gene. The source is a human donor in good health. The source material was memory CD8+ T cells from blood cultured with regulatory dendritic cells. Regarding subset: CD45RO+ memory T cells. This chain joins TRBV2 and TRBJ2-3; 9 bases align to TRBD2. The CDR3 protein is CASSERLAGVSTDTQYF. The CDR3, as DNA: TGTGCCAGCAGTGAAAGATTAGCGGGGGTTAGCACAGATACGCAGTATTTT.